The 17 T cell receptor beta chains given below trace back to one sample, sequenced in a study of blood T cell repertoires in COVID-19 (dated by TCRdb to the early 2020s). Receptor amplification or capture employed the immunoSEQ multiplex PCR assay. TCRdb took this table from immuneACCESS and kept in-frame rearrangements with V and J called. Such tables lack part of the clones; where checked against another copy, unresolved V genes explain under half of the gap, and the rest is unexplained. The sample table records over 85,000 clones; about 85% of these occur just once. The ten top clones hold around 12% of the sample. Sequencing input: peripheral blood. These receptors came from a human donor in a cohort sampled during active COVID-19.

The CDR3 DNA follows: TGTGCCAGCAGTCGTTCGACAGGGGGATACTACAATGAGCAGTTCTTC. It yields the protein CASSRSTGGYYNEQFF. V usage is TRBV2 and J usage is TRBJ2-1; 9 bases fit TRBD1. CDR1 is SNHLY and CDR2 is FYNNEI in the germline V gene. Trimming took 5 bases from V and 3 from J; bases not matched to a gene: 8. The CDR3 runs to 16 residues.

The genes are TRBV7-2 and TRBJ1-2; D gene ambiguous. The ends were cut back, 5 bases at V and 9 bases at J, with 10 bases in the middle. Germline CDR1 reads SGHTA; CDR2 reads FQGNSA. CDR3 length equals 11 residues. The CDR3: CASSPSKSYTF. The DNA of the CDR3 is TGTGCCAGCAGCCCATCAAAAAGCTACACCTTC.

This chain connects TRBV4-3 to TRBJ2-6; maybe TRBD1 (6 bases). In germline, CDR1 is LGHNA, CDR2 YSLEER. CDR3 length equals 18 residues. Trimming took 0 bases from V and 0 from J, leaving 12 bases between them. The CDR3 DNA is TGCGCCAGCAGCCAAGACCGACAGGACTTCTCTGGGGCCAACGTCCTGACTTTC. It specifies CASSQDRQDFSGANVLTF.

Here the CDR3 DNA reads TGTGCCAGCAGCGTTGGGGGACAGTCCAATCAGCCCCAGCATTTT. This codes for CASSVGGQSNQPQHF. The V gene is TRBV9, the J gene TRBJ1-5; 7 bases line up with TRBD1. The CDR3 sequence is 15 residues long. Germline V gene sequence: CDR1 SGDLS, CDR2 YYNGEE. V gave up 2 bases and J gave up 3 bases; unmatched junction bases: 5.

The rearrangement links TRBV19 to TRBJ1-2, with 7 nucleotides matching TRBD1. The V segment lost 7 bases and the J segment 3 bases; nucleotides outside the gene matches: 5. Germline-derived CDR1 and CDR2 are LNHDA and SQIVND (reference sequence). There are 13 residues in the CDR3. The CDR3 sequence: CASKVGQDYGYTF. The CDR3 DNA follows: TGTGCCAGTAAGGTAGGACAGGACTATGGCTACACCTTC.

The chain has TRBV13 and TRBJ1-6; D is perhaps TRBD1 (6 bases). The CDR3 spans 14 residues. CDR1 and CDR2 (germline): PRHDT, FYEKMQ (reference sequence). The V end lost 2 bases, the J end lost 7 bases, and 9 bases lay between the germline ends. CDR3 sequence (DNA): TGTGCCAGCAGCTTATCCCAGGGGAATTCACCCCTCCACTTT. Encoded protein: CASSLSQGNSPLHF.

The chain has TRBV9 and TRBJ2-7; D possibly corresponds to TRBD2 (7 bases). Germline CDR1 and CDR2: SGDLS and YYNGEE. The CDR3 is 15 amino acids. With 3 bases removed from V and 3 bases from J, the gap between germline ends came to 16 bases. The CDR3 nucleotides are TGTGCCAGCAGCGAGGGGGGGCTAGCGAGCTACGAGCAGTACTTC. Protein: CASSEGGLASYEQYF.

This clone came up once. This chain connects TRBV6-5 to TRBJ1-6, with D tentatively TRBD1 (5 bases). The length of the CDR3 is 14 residues. Trimming removed 2 bases from V and 4 bases from J, with 6 bases in between. Germline V gives CDR1 MNHEY, CDR2 SVGAGI. This chain's CDR3 is CASSYRGYNSPLHF. The CDR3 DNA follows: TGTGCCAGCAGTTACAGGGGATATAATTCACCCCTCCACTTT.

The V and J genes are TRBV27 and TRBJ2-7, with D tentatively TRBD2 (5 bases). There are 14 residues in the CDR3. Germline V CDR1 and CDR2: MNHEY, SMNVEV (reference sequence). The V and J ends lost 0 bases and 2 bases respectively, with 8 bases between them. CDR3: CASSLSRGPYEQYF. The CDR3, as DNA: TGTGCCAGCAGTTTATCTCGAGGGCCCTACGAGCAGTACTTC.

This clone was recorded a few times. J is TRBJ1-1 and V is TRBV7-9; no clear D. Per germline, CDR1 SEHNR and CDR2 FQNEAQ (reference sequence). Trimming left V 2 bases short and J 4 bases short, with 5 bases between. CDR3 size: 12 residues. The DNA for the CDR3 is TGTGCCAGCAGCTTACTAGGCACTGAAGCTTTCTTT. Residues: CASSLLGTEAFF.

This clone was seen more than once but under ten times. The rearrangement uses TRBV28 and TRBJ2-4; 11 nucleotides agree with TRBD1. Germline CDR1 is MDHEN and CDR2 is SYDVKM. V lost 7 bases to trimming and J lost 3 bases; unmatched junction nucleotides: 8. This CDR3 region has 16 residues. The CDR3 loop reads CASTSAGTGGKNIQYF. CDR3 DNA sequence: TGTGCCAGCACTTCGGCGGGGACAGGGGGCAAAAACATTCAGTACTTC.

The chain links TRBV6-5 to TRBJ1-2, with D possibly matching TRBD1 (5 bases). CDR1 MNHEY and CDR2 SVGAGI come from the germline V gene. This CDR3 is built from 14 residues. V was pared by 7 bases and J by 6 bases, with 18 bases between. In DNA form, the CDR3 reads TGTGCCAGCAAACTAGCAGGGTCCGCGGATGGCTACACCTTC. Translated, it gives CASKLAGSADGYTF.

The chain joins TRBV5-8 to TRBJ1-4; 10 bases map to TRBD1. With V trimmed by 0 bases and J by 2 bases, 4 bases remained unmatched. The CDR3 spans 17 residues. Germline CDR1 SGHTS, CDR2 YDEGEE. DNA of the CDR3: TGTGCCAGCAGCTTGGACGGGACAGGGGCTACTAATGAAAAACTGTTTTTT. This translates into CASSLDGTGATNEKLFF.

V is TRBV19 and J is TRBJ2-7; D may be TRBD2 (6 bases). The germline V gene has CDR1 LNHDA and CDR2 SQIVND (reference sequence). CDR3 length: 15 residues. V was cut by 2 bases and J by 5 bases, with 16 bases left in between. DNA of the CDR3: TGTGCCAGTAGTATAAACATCGGAGGGCCGAACGAGCAGTACTTC. Translating it yields CASSINIGGPNEQYF.

The V gene is TRBV7-5, the J gene TRBJ2-7; TRBD1, the table's D call, was not compared with the DNA. TRBV7-5 is a known pseudogene. This CDR3 contains 15 residues. The chain's CDR3 is CVRSLERGRSYEQYF. CDR3 sequence (DNA): TGTGTCAGAAGCTTAGAAAGGGGCCGATCCTACGAGCAGTACTTC.

The J gene is TRBJ1-3, the V gene TRBV7-9; the D gene is possibly TRBD1 (5 bases). The CDR3 covers 17 residues. V was trimmed by 4 bases and J by 0 bases, leaving 16 bases between them. CDR1 is SEHNR, CDR2 FQNEAQ, per germline (reference sequence). CDR3 sequence (DNA): TGTGCCAGCAGCTCATTAAGCAGGGCCCACTCTGGAAACACCATATATTTT. This translates into CASSSLSRAHSGNTIYF.

This clone was observed once. This chain links TRBV9 with TRBJ2-7, with D maybe TRBD2 (5 bases). In germline, CDR1 is SGDLS, CDR2 YYNGEE. There are 15 residues in the CDR3. V lost 0 bases, J lost 2 bases, and 12 bases lay in between. The CDR3 loop reads CASSVEAGRAYEQYF. CDR3 sequence (DNA): TGTGCCAGCAGCGTAGAGGCGGGCCGAGCCTACGAGCAGTACTTC.